The 12 T cell receptor beta chains below come from one sample, sequenced in a study of identical twins. TCRdb reprocessed the 5' RACE reads via MiXCR and lists one record per CDR3 protein. There are 520,000 or so distinct CDR3 sequences in the sample; roughly a fifth occur only once, and 0.75% to 0.95% lies in the top ten. This same sample was also part of a study on T cells expressing NK-cell markers.

Sequencing input: CD4+ T cells sorted from blood. These receptors were obtained from a woman under 30 in good health.

This clonotype was observed a few times. The rearrangement joins TRBV9 to TRBJ2-5, with a tentative D call TRBD1 (5 bases). The CDR3 covers 15 residues. V was shortened by 1 base and J by 5 bases, with 15 bases between the two germline ends. The germline CDR1 and CDR2 sequences are SGDLS and YYNGEE. The CDR3 reads CASSVTGTQSETQYF. In DNA, the CDR3 is TGTGCCAGCAGCGTAACAGGAACACAATCGGAGACCCAGTACTTC.

This clonotype was seen a handful of times. The CDR3 coding sequence is TGTGCCAGCACCCCTAATACGGGCGGCTACGAGCAGTACTTC. It is translated as CASTPNTGGYEQYF. The chain combines TRBV7-9 with TRBJ2-7; D uncertain. CDR1 is SEHNR, CDR2 FQNEAQ, per germline (reference sequence). The CDR3 runs to 14 residues. Trimming took 7 bases from V and 3 from J, leaving 16 bases between them.

In this sample, this clonotype turned up once. This chain links TRBV11-2 with TRBJ1-2; D ambiguous. Germline V gene lookup returns CDR1 SGHAT and CDR2 FQNNGV. CDR3 size: 13 residues. V was cut by 5 bases and J by 7 bases, with 14 bases left in between. CDR3 sequence reads: CASSLAVGRGYTF. DNA for the CDR3: TGTGCCAGCAGCCTAGCCGTCGGACGTGGCTACACCTTC.

This clonotype was seen a few times. The V gene is TRBV4-2, the J gene TRBJ1-5, with 8 nucleotides matching TRBD1. The CDR3 is 14 amino acids. Germline CDR1 LGHNA, CDR2 YNFKEQ. J gave up 5 bases and V 4 bases, and 4 bases lay outside the gene matches. The CDR3 region is CASSPNRGDQPQHF. CDR3 bases: TGTGCCAGCAGCCCCAACAGGGGGGATCAGCCCCAGCATTTT.

This clonotype was counted a few times. One end of the junction varies from germline; a read error may be responsible. This chain connects TRBV6-5 to TRBJ1-3; D is undetermined. Germline lookup yields CDR1 MNHEY and CDR2 SVGAGI. The CDR3 consists of 16 residues. For the CDR3, the DNA is TGTGCCAGCAGTTACTCGGGCTATAGTTCTGAAAACACCATATATTTT. Protein: CASSYSGYSSENTIYF.

The chain employs TRBV7-3 and TRBJ1-1; D not resolved. CDR3 length equals 14 residues. Germline V gene sequence: CDR1 SGHTA, CDR2 FQGTGA. V gave up 6 bases and J gave up 3 bases, with 14 bases separating them. DNA for the CDR3: TGTGCCAGCAGGTCCGGGATAGCGGACACTGAAGCTTTCTTT. Its protein product is CASRSGIADTEAFF.

The gene calls are TRBV11-2 and TRBJ2-2, with D tentatively TRBD1 or TRBD2 (5 bases each). This CDR3 contains 14 residues. V shed 1 base and J shed 3 bases, with 6 bases lying between them. Germline CDR1 reads SGHAT; CDR2 reads FQNNGV. CDR3 sequence (DNA): TGTGCCAGCAGCTTAGGGGGGTACACCGGGGAGCTGTTTTTT. Its protein product is CASSLGGYTGELFF.

V gene TRBV20-1 combines with J gene TRBJ2-5, with 7 bases lining up with TRBD1. The V segment lost 6 bases and the J segment 0 bases; nucleotides outside the gene matches: 10. CDR1 is DFQATT, CDR2 SNEGSKA, per germline (reference sequence). This CDR3 is 15 amino acids long. CDR3 DNA sequence: TGCAGTGCACAACGGGGACAGCCGTACCAAGAGACCCAGTACTTC. This encodes CSAQRGQPYQETQYF.

Only a few counts were recorded for this clonotype. A much larger clone lies one base from this, so it may be a read error. The chain combines TRBV11-1 with TRBJ2-3, with D hard to call. The ends were cut back, 3 bases at V and 6 bases at J, with 4 bases in the middle. CDR1 is SGHAT and CDR2 is FQDESV in the germline V gene (reference sequence). The CDR3 is 11 residues long. The CDR3 DNA reads as TGTGCCAGCAGCTTCGAGGATACGCAGTATTTT. Its protein product is CASSFEDTQYF.

This clonotype has more than one count but fewer than ten. The chain employs TRBV20-1 and TRBJ2-1; possibly TRBD2 for D (9 bases). Looked up from germline, CDR1 is DFQATT and CDR2 is SNEGSKA (reference sequence). The CDR3 sequence is 16 residues long. The V end was cut by 0 bases, the J end by 12 bases, with 24 bases between. The CDR3: CSARDTGGTSSFGQFF. CDR3 nucleotides: TGCAGTGCTAGAGATACAGGGGGGACTAGCAGTTTCGGGCAGTTCTTC.

The chain combines TRBV6-1 with TRBJ1-5, with 7 bases fitting TRBD1. This CDR3 spans 15 amino acids. Unmatched junction bases numbered 12, after V lost 6 bases and J lost 7 bases. Germline-derived CDR1 and CDR2 are MNHNS and SASEGT. CDR3 protein: CASSPTLGGYQPQHF. The CDR3 region has the DNA TGTGCCAGCAGCCCAACCTTAGGGGGCTACCAGCCCCAGCATTTT.

This clonotype came up many times. V gene TRBV7-9 combines with J gene TRBJ1-6, with TRBD1 identical over 7 bases. Germline trimming cut 5 bases from V and 7 bases from J; bases unmatched to any gene: 5. The CDR3 loop spans 14 amino acids. CDR1 is SEHNR, CDR2 FQNEAQ, per germline (reference sequence). In nucleotides, the CDR3 is TGTGCCAGCAGCCCGGACAGGCTCAATTCACCCCTCCACTTT. Translation gives CASSPDRLNSPLHF.